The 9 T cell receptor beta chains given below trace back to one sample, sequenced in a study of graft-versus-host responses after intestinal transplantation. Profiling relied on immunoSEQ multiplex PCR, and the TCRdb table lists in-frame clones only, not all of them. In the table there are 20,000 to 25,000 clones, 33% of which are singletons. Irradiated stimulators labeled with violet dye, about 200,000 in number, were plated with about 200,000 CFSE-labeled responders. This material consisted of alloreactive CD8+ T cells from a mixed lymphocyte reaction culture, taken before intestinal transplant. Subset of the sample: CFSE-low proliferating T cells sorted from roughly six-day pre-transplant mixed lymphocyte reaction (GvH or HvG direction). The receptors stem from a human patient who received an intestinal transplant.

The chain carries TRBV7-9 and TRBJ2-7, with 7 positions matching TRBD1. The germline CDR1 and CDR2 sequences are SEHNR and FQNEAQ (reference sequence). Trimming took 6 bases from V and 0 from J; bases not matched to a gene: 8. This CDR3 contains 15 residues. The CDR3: CASRSPQGPSYEQYF. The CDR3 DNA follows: TGTGCCAGCAGATCCCCACAGGGGCCCTCCTACGAGCAGTACTTC. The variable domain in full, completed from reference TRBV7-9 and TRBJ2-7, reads DTGVSQNPRHKITKRGQNVTFRCDPISEHNRLYWYRQTLGQGPEFLTYFQNEAQLEKSRLLSDRFSAERPKGSFSTLEIQRTEQGDSAMYLCASRSPQGPSYEQYFGPGTRLTVT.

In DNA form, the CDR3 reads TGTGCCAGCAGCTCCGACGGCTACGAGCAGTACTTC. This codes for CASSSDGYEQYF. This sequence joins TRBV6-1 and TRBJ2-7; D not certain. The CDR3 spans 12 residues. Trimming pared 6 bases from V and 3 bases from J, leaving 9 bases between. CDR1 MNHNS and CDR2 SASEGT come from the germline V gene.

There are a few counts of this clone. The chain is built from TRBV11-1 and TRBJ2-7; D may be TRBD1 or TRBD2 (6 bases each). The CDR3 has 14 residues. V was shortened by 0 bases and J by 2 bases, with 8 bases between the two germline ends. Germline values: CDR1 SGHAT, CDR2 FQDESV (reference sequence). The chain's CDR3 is CASSLAEGAYEQYF. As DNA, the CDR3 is TGTGCCAGCAGCTTAGCGGAGGGGGCCTACGAGCAGTACTTC.

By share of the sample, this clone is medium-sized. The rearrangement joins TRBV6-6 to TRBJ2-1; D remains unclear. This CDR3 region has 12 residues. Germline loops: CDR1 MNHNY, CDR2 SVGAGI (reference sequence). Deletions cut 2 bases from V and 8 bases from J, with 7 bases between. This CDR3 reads CASSYGNDEQFF. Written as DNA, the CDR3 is TGTGCCAGCAGTTACGGGAACGATGAGCAGTTCTTC.

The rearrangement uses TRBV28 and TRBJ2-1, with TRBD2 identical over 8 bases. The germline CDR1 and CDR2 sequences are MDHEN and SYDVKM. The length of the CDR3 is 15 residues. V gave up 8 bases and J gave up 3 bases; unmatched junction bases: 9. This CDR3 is CASRSGTRVYNEQFF. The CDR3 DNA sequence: TGTGCCAGCCGTTCTGGGACTAGAGTCTACAATGAGCAGTTCTTC.

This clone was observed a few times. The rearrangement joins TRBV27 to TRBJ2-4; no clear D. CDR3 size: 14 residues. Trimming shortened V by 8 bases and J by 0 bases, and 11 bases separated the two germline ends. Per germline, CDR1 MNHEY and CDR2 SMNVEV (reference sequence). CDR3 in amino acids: CASPGQLAKNIQYF. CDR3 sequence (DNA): TGTGCCAGCCCCGGGCAGTTAGCCAAAAACATTCAGTACTTC.

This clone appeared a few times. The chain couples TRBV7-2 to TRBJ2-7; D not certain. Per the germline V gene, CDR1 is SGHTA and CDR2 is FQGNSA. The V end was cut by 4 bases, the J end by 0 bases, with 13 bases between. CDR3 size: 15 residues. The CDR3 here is CASSSQTLISYEQYF. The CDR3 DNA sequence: TGTGCCAGCAGCTCGCAGACTCTAATCTCCTACGAGCAGTACTTC.

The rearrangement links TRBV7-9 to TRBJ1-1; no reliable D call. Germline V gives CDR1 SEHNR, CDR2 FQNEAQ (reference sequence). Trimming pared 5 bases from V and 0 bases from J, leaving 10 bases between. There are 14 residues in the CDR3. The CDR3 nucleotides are TGTGCCAGCAGCGAAGGGATTTTGAACACTGAAGCTTTCTTT. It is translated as CASSEGILNTEAFF.

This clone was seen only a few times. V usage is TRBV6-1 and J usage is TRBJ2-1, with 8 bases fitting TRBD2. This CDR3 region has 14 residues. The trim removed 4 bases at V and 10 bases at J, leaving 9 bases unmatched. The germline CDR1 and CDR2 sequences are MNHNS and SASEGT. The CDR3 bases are TGTGCCAGCAGTGCCTCCGAGGTAGCGGGAGAGCAGTTCTTC. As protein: CASSASEVAGEQFF.